These 31 T cell receptor beta chains originate from one sample sequenced in a study of T cells after posttransplantation cyclophosphamide. Cyclophosphamide on days +3 and +4 followed busulfan-fludarabine conditioning and a marrow graft. The protocol was immunoSEQ multiplex PCR, while the TCRdb copy is restricted to in-frame clones and leaves out a portion. The table lists 3,500 or so clones, around 79% of them singletons. Sequenced material: PBMCs, taken around 6 months after allogeneic stem cell transplant with posttransplant cyclophosphamide. The receptors originated from a male patient between 60 and 69 years old who received an allogeneic stem cell transplant from a related donor and was CMV-positive. The graft donor may be the source of some T cells.

V gene TRBV28 combines with J gene TRBJ2-3, with 7 bases identical to TRBD1. V lost 3 bases to trimming and J lost 1 base; unmatched junction nucleotides: 7. The CDR3 length is 16 residues. Per the germline V gene, CDR1 is MDHEN and CDR2 is SYDVKM. The CDR3 loop is CASSFPATGGTDTQYF. The CDR3 DNA reads TGTGCCAGCAGTTTCCCTGCAACAGGGGGCACAGATACGCAGTATTTT.

CDR3 sequence (DNA): TGTGCCAGCAGCTCGGACACGATAGGGACCCAGTACTTC. Translation gives CASSSDTIGTQYF. The rearrangement joins TRBV5-4 to TRBJ2-5; perhaps TRBD1 as D (5 bases). The CDR3 is 13 residues long. From germline, CDR1 is SGHNT and CDR2 YYREEE (reference sequence). V was trimmed by 3 bases and J by 7 bases, leaving 13 bases between them.

This clone was detected a few times. The V call is TRBV7-9, the J call TRBJ1-3; weak D call: TRBD1 (6 bases). The CDR3 spans 15 residues. Trimming left V 6 bases short and J 1 base short, with 13 bases between. CDR1 is SEHNR and CDR2 is FQNEAQ in the germline V gene (reference sequence). The CDR3 region has the DNA TGTGCCAGCAGTTACGGACAGTCGTCTGGAAACACCATATATTTT. It is translated as CASSYGQSSGNTIYF.

The chain uses TRBV2 and TRBJ1-6, with D maybe TRBD1 (5 bases). Trimming stripped 6 bases from V and 7 bases from J, with 7 bases between. This CDR3 contains 12 residues. In germline, CDR1 is SNHLY, CDR2 FYNNEI. The CDR3 DNA reads TGTGCCAGCAGGGGGGGGAATTCACCCCTCCACTTT. This translates into CASRGGNSPLHF. The full variable domain, rest sourced from reference TRBV2 and TRBJ1-6, is EPEVTQTPSHQVTQMGQEVILRCVPISNHLYFYWYRQILGQKVEFLVSFYNNEISEKSEIFDDQFSVERPDGSNFTLKIRSTKLEDSAMYFCASRGGNSPLHFGNGTRLTVT.

V and J are TRBV5-6 and TRBJ1-3; D possibly corresponds to TRBD1 (5 bases). Germline lookup yields CDR1 SGHDT and CDR2 YYEEEE. V lost 1 base and J lost 1, with 6 bases in between. CDR3 length equals 14 residues. The CDR3 DNA sequence: TGTGCCAGCAGCTTGAGACAGTCTGGAAACACCATATATTTT. Translation: CASSLRQSGNTIYF.

In regard to this clone: Additional DNA sequences in this sample encode the identical CDR3. V is TRBV5-5 and J is TRBJ1-6; the D gene is possibly TRBD1 (6 bases). Germline-derived CDR1 and CDR2 are SGHKS and YYEKEE (reference sequence). The CDR3 is made up of 15 amino acids. V was cut by 1 base and J by 7 bases, with 12 bases left in between. The CDR3 spells CASSLYQGRNSPLHF. The CDR3 DNA reads as TGTGCCAGCAGCTTGTATCAGGGGCGGAATTCACCCCTCCACTTT.

A few counts support this clone. This chain links TRBV5-1 with TRBJ2-5; 8 nucleotides match TRBD2. Germline V gene data show CDR1 as SGHRS and CDR2 as YFSETQ. This CDR3 has 18 amino acids. V dropped 3 bases and J dropped 5; count of bases not matched to a gene: 18. The CDR3 DNA follows: TGCGCCAGCAGCTCCCCCCCGCAGGTTAGCGGGGCAGGGGAGACCCAGTACTTC. Translation gives CASSSPPQVSGAGETQYF.

The sample holds a few counts of this clone. CDR3 DNA sequence: TGCAGTACCACAAGGGGCTACGAGCAGTACGTC. This sequence encodes CSTTRGYEQYV. The V gene is TRBV20-1, the J gene TRBJ2-7; tentative D call: TRBD1 (5 bases). This CDR3 contains 11 residues. The germline V gene has CDR1 DFQATT and CDR2 SNEGSKA (reference sequence). V lost 8 bases and J lost 3, with 11 bases in between.

The chain carries TRBV10-1 and TRBJ2-7, with TRBD2 as a possible D gene (6 bases). Germline values: CDR1 WNHNN, CDR2 SYGVQD (reference sequence). V lost 11 bases and J lost 2, with 19 bases in between. This CDR3 is built from 14 residues. The CDR3 protein is CASERRVSPYEQYV. The CDR3 DNA reads as TGCGCCTCAGAACGGAGGGTGTCCCCCTACGAGCAGTACGTC.

The chain has TRBV2 and TRBJ1-1, with 7 bases fitting TRBD1. The CDR3 has 15 amino acids. J was trimmed by 4 bases and V by 6 bases; bases with no gene match: 11. Germline-derived CDR1 and CDR2 are SNHLY and FYNNEI. This CDR3 reads CASRRDREGSTEAFF. The CDR3 DNA reads as TGTGCCAGCAGGCGGGACAGAGAAGGTAGCACTGAAGCTTTCTTT.

The chain has TRBV5-5 and TRBJ2-1; D possibly corresponds to TRBD1 (5 bases). Trimming stripped 7 bases from V and 8 bases from J, with 16 bases between. The germline CDR1 and CDR2 sequences are SGHKS and YYEKEE (reference sequence). The CDR3 loop spans 13 amino acids. The CDR3 sequence: CASAWEGDHEQFF. The DNA of the CDR3 is TGTGCCAGCGCCTGGGAAGGGGATCATGAGCAGTTCTTC.

The gene calls are TRBV7-2 and TRBJ2-3; D may be TRBD2 (6 bases). Deletions cut 2 bases from V and 0 bases from J, with 12 bases between. From germline, CDR1 is SGHTA and CDR2 FQGNSA. The CDR3 spans 16 residues. The CDR3 bases are TGTGCCAGCAGCTTAAGAATGGGGGGAAGCACAGATACGCAGTATTTT. It is translated as CASSLRMGGSTDTQYF.

The rearrangement joins TRBV7-2 to TRBJ2-1; D is unresolved. V lost 5 bases to trimming and J lost 0 bases, with 14 bases between them. Germline lookup yields CDR1 SGHTA and CDR2 FQGNSA. This CDR3 comprises 16 residues. The CDR3 spells CASSNRGYGSYNEQFF. Written as DNA, the CDR3 is TGTGCCAGCAGCAATAGAGGTTACGGCTCCTACAATGAGCAGTTCTTC.

The genes are TRBV5-1 and TRBJ2-2; 8 nucleotides match TRBD2. Germline V lookup: CDR1 SGHRS, CDR2 YFSETQ. The CDR3 spans 14 residues. With 5 bases clipped from V and 5 bases from J, the junction kept 5 bases outside the gene matches. The DNA of the CDR3 is TGCGCCAGCAGATTAGCGGGAACGACCGGGGAGCTGTTTTTT. Amino acid sequence: CASRLAGTTGELFF.

This clone was detected once. The chain recombines TRBV19 with TRBJ1-5; TRBD1 matches at 7 bases. Germline CDR1 is LNHDA and CDR2 is SQIVND (reference sequence). V lost 6 bases, J lost 7 bases, and 3 bases stayed unmatched. This CDR3 is built from 12 residues. The CDR3 bases are TGTGCCAGTAGGACAGGGACCCAGCCCCAGCATTTT. Translation gives CASRTGTQPQHF. Using reference TRBV19 and TRBJ1-5 for the parts outside the CDR3, the full variable domain is DGGITQSPKYLFRKEGQNVTLSCEQNLNHDAMYWYRQDPGQGLRLIYYSQIVNDFQKGDIAEGYSVSREKKESFPLTVTSAQKNPTAFYLCASRTGTQPQHFGDGTRLSIL.

The rearrangement uses TRBV15 and TRBJ2-2; possibly TRBD2 for D (5 bases). The CDR3 length is 17 residues. Trimming pared 4 bases from V and 0 bases from J, leaving 15 bases between. CDR1 is LNHNV, CDR2 YYDKDF, per germline (reference sequence). For the CDR3, the DNA is TGTGCCACCAGCAAACGGAAACTTAGCGCGAACACCGGGGAGCTGTTTTTT. Translating it yields CATSKRKLSANTGELFF. Together with reference TRBV15 and TRBJ2-2, the CDR3 gives the full variable domain: DAMVIQNPRYQVTQFGKPVTLSCSQTLNHNVMYWYQQKSSQAPKLLFHYYDKDFNNEADTPDNFQSRRPNTSFCFLDIRSPGLGDTAMYLCATSKRKLSANTGELFFGEGSRLTVL.

The J gene is TRBJ1-3, the V gene TRBV27; 7 nucleotides align to TRBD1. The CDR3 spans 18 residues. Germline V gives CDR1 MNHEY, CDR2 SMNVEV (reference sequence). V lost 3 bases to trimming and J lost 0 bases; unmatched junction nucleotides: 11. CDR3 amino acids: CASSFPRQTGSSGNTIYF. As DNA, the CDR3 is TGTGCCAGCAGTTTCCCCCGTCAGACAGGGTCCTCTGGAAACACCATATATTTT.

The genes are TRBV12-1 and TRBJ2-3; no check of the table's D call, TRBD2, against the DNA was made. TRBV12-1 is given as a pseudogene. The CDR3 is 17 residues long. CDR3 loop: CASSNGGRGLPTDTQYF. CDR3 in DNA: TGTGCCAGCAGCAATGGGGGCAGGGGACTACCCACAGATACGCAGTATTTT.

The count of this clone is one. V and J are TRBV2 and TRBJ1-3, with TRBD1 identical over 7 bases. Losses at the gene ends were 6 bases for V and 8 bases for J; bases not matched to a gene: 10. This CDR3 has 14 residues. The germline gives CDR1 SNHLY, CDR2 FYNNEI. The CDR3 sequence: CASRSADRVDTIYF. The CDR3 nucleotides are TGTGCCAGCAGGAGCGCCGACAGGGTGGACACCATATATTTT.

The chain uses TRBV27 and TRBJ1-6; possibly TRBD1 for D (6 bases). V was pared by 2 bases and J by 2 bases, with 10 bases between. CDR1 is MNHEY and CDR2 is SMNVEV in the germline V gene (reference sequence). CDR3 length: 16 residues. CDR3 nucleotides: TGTGCCAGCAGTTTAGTGGGGGCTGCCTATAATTCACCCCTCCACTTT. Encoded protein: CASSLVGAAYNSPLHF.

This chain connects TRBV19 to TRBJ1-2; no clear D gene. The CDR3 loop spans 15 amino acids. With 1 base removed from V and 3 bases from J, the gap between germline ends came to 12 bases. Germline assignment: CDR1 LNHDA and CDR2 SQIVND (reference sequence). The CDR3 bases are TGTGCCAGTAGTATAGTGCCGATGGGAGACTATGGCTACACCTTC. Protein sequence: CASSIVPMGDYGYTF.

V and J are TRBV30 and TRBJ2-3; 8 bases fit TRBD2. Germline V CDR1 and CDR2: GTSNPN, SVGIG (reference sequence). The CDR3 is 15 amino acids. V dropped 3 bases and J dropped 5; count of bases not matched to a gene: 10. The CDR3 nucleotides read TGTGCCTGGAGCGCCCAGCGGGAGAAGGGAGATACGCAGTATTTT. It translates to CAWSAQREKGDTQYF.

V and J are TRBV6-1 and TRBJ1-1; D is undetermined. V was clipped by 1 base and J by 1 base, with 10 bases between them. The CDR3 runs to 15 residues. CDR1 and CDR2 (germline): MNHNS, SASEGT. The CDR3 nucleotides are TGTGCCAGCAGTGAAGTTGCAGGTCGGAACACTGAAGCTTTCTTT. It is translated as CASSEVAGRNTEAFF.

The rearrangement uses TRBV28 and TRBJ1-2; unclear D gene. Germline V gene sequence: CDR1 MDHEN, CDR2 SYDVKM. The CDR3 has 13 amino acids. Deletions cut 4 bases from V and 4 bases from J, with 10 bases between. CDR3 sequence: CASSYQYSYGYTF. The DNA of the CDR3 is TGTGCCAGCAGTTATCAGTACAGCTATGGCTACACCTTC.

V and J are TRBV7-2 and TRBJ2-5; D gene unclear. Per germline, CDR1 SGHTA and CDR2 FQGNSA. V lost 0 bases and J 2 bases, leaving 4 bases between the germline ends. The CDR3 is 13 residues long. The CDR3 region is CASSLAAQETQYF. Here the CDR3 DNA reads TGTGCCAGCAGCTTAGCGGCTCAAGAGACCCAGTACTTC.

The J gene is TRBJ2-2, the V gene TRBV9; tentative D call: TRBD1 (6 bases). V shed 1 base and J shed 1 base, with 11 bases lying between them. The CDR3 is made up of 16 amino acids. Germline loops: CDR1 SGDLS, CDR2 YYNGEE. CDR3 amino acids: CASSVHRVLNTGELFF. DNA of the CDR3: TGTGCCAGCAGCGTACACAGGGTTTTGAACACCGGGGAGCTGTTTTTT.

The V call is TRBV28, the J call TRBJ1-6; 8 bases line up with TRBD1. Trimming cost V 3 bases and J 4 bases; bases outside gene matches: 5. CDR1 is MDHEN and CDR2 is SYDVKM in the germline V gene. The CDR3 has 16 amino acids. DNA for the CDR3: TGTGCCAGCAGTTTTCGGGGGACAGGTTATAATTCACCCCTCCACTTT. Translation: CASSFRGTGYNSPLHF.

The chain links TRBV14 to TRBJ2-2; 8 nucleotides align to TRBD1. Germline V CDR1 and CDR2: SGHDN, FVKESK. The CDR3 contains 18 residues. Trimming cost V 1 base and J 1 base; bases outside gene matches: 8. The CDR3 is CASSQVWTGIMNTGELFF. DNA of the CDR3: TGTGCCAGCAGCCAAGTATGGACAGGGATAATGAACACCGGGGAGCTGTTTTTT.

The J gene is TRBJ1-4, the V gene TRBV19; TRBD1 aligns across 10 bases. Germline trimming cut 5 bases from V and 8 bases from J; bases unmatched to any gene: 5. Germline assignment: CDR1 LNHDA and CDR2 SQIVND (reference sequence). This CDR3 is built from 14 residues. CDR3 sequence: CASSLGQGREKLFF. The CDR3 DNA is TGTGCCAGTAGTCTGGGACAGGGGAGGGAAAAACTGTTTTTT.

The chain joins TRBV18 to TRBJ2-5; the match to TRBD2 covers 7 bases. The CDR3 totals 15 residues. In germline, CDR1 is KGHSH, CDR2 LQKENI. Trimming at V came to 5 bases and at J to 1 base, leaving 7 bases not matched to a gene. The CDR3 spells CASSAWSGGQETQYF. CDR3 DNA sequence: TGTGCCAGCTCAGCATGGTCGGGGGGCCAAGAGACCCAGTACTTC.

The J gene is TRBJ2-7, the V gene TRBV18; no reliable D call. This CDR3 has 14 residues. Trimming left V 2 bases short and J 6 bases short, with 14 bases between. Germline CDR1 is KGHSH and CDR2 is LQKENI. CDR3 amino acids: CASSPSHSFGEQYF. In DNA, the CDR3 is TGTGCCAGCTCACCAAGTCACAGCTTTGGCGAGCAGTACTTC.